A single sample gave rise to the 27 T cell receptor beta chains below, sequenced in a study of T cells after yellow fever vaccination. From the 5' RACE reads, TCRdb called clonotypes with MiXCR, one entry per CDR3 protein. This repertoire shows 500,000 to 550,000 distinct CDR3 sequences, roughly a fifth found once; its top ten account for around 17%. Sequenced here: PBMCs, sampled roughly 20 days after the first yellow fever vaccination. The receptors stem from a man younger than 35 who received the YFV17D yellow fever vaccine.

This clonotype has more than one count but fewer than ten. This sequence joins TRBV5-6 and TRBJ1-2; D unresolved. This CDR3 region has 14 residues. The germline CDR1 and CDR2 sequences are SGHDT and YYEEEE. V shed 6 bases and J shed 3 bases, with 15 bases lying between them. The CDR3 loop is CASTLRLRDYGYTF. As DNA, the CDR3 is TGTGCCAGCACCCTCCGGCTTCGGGACTATGGCTACACCTTC.

The DNA for the CDR3 is TGCGCCAGCAGTCAACTTCGGACAGGGACGGACGAGCAGTACGTC. This encodes CASSQLRTGTDEQYV. The gene calls are TRBV23-1 and TRBJ2-7; TRBD1 matches at 8 bases. Being an ORF, TRBV23-1 has a function that is uncertain. The junction had 8 bases not matched to a gene; V was cut back by 2 bases and J by 5 bases. The CDR3 spans 15 residues.

The CDR3 DNA reads TGTGCCAGCTCCCCCCGGGGTGAAAAACTGTTTTTT. Amino acids: CASSPRGEKLFF. The V gene is TRBV18, the J gene TRBJ1-4; the D is unclear. The CDR3 loop spans 12 amino acids. CDR1 is KGHSH and CDR2 is LQKENI in the germline V gene. V was clipped by 6 bases and J by 7 bases, with 9 bases between them.

This clonotype has more than one count but fewer than ten. The chain carries TRBV19 and TRBJ1-5; D is uncertain. Trimming removed 0 bases at V and 6 bases at J, with 6 bases between. The CDR3 is 13 residues long. In germline, CDR1 is LNHDA, CDR2 SQIVND (reference sequence). As DNA, the CDR3 is TGTGCCAGTAGTATAGAACGTTCTCAGCCCCAGCATTTT. Amino acids: CASSIERSQPQHF.

This clonotype came up many times. The chain couples TRBV7-3 to TRBJ1-1; D perhaps matches TRBD1 (6 bases). The germline CDR1 and CDR2 sequences are SGHTA and FQGTGA. The CDR3 is made up of 12 amino acids. Trimming stripped 3 bases from V and 8 bases from J, with 10 bases between. The CDR3 region is CASSLQGREAFF. As DNA, the CDR3 is TGTGCCAGCAGCTTGCAGGGGCGGGAAGCTTTCTTT. The full variable domain, completed using reference TRBV7-3 and TRBJ1-1, is GAGVSQTPSNKVTEKGKYVELRCDPISGHTALYWYRQSLGQGPEFLIYFQGTGAADDSGLPNDRFFAVRPEGSVSTLKIQRTERGDSAVYLCASSLQGREAFFGQGTRLTVV.

This clonotype was observed a handful of times. The chain is built from TRBV5-1 and TRBJ1-4, with no clear D. The CDR3 totals 16 residues. The V end lost 3 bases, the J end lost 4 bases, and 16 bases lay between the germline ends. Germline V lookup: CDR1 SGHRS, CDR2 YFSETQ. The CDR3 protein is CASSSNTETYNEKLFF. The CDR3 nucleotides read TGCGCCAGCAGCTCCAACACCGAGACTTATAATGAAAAACTGTTTTTT.

The chain joins TRBV10-3 to TRBJ1-1; the D is unclear. CDR1 is ENHRY and CDR2 is SYGVKD in the germline V gene. Trimming pared 3 bases from V and 3 bases from J, leaving 11 bases between. The CDR3 covers 14 residues. CDR3 loop: CAISDRETDTEAFF. In DNA form, the CDR3 reads TGTGCCATCAGTGATCGGGAAACGGACACTGAAGCTTTCTTT.

The chain links TRBV5-1 to TRBJ1-3; D remains unclear. Germline assignment: CDR1 SGHRS and CDR2 YFSETQ. This CDR3 is 16 amino acids long. V shed 0 bases and J shed 0 bases, with 10 bases lying between them. This CDR3 is CASSLAPGDSGNTIYF. The CDR3 nucleotides read TGCGCCAGCAGCTTGGCCCCCGGGGACTCTGGAAACACCATATATTTT.

The chain combines TRBV29-1 with TRBJ1-1, with 8 bases aligning to TRBD1. CDR1 is SQVTM, CDR2 ANQGSEA, per germline. The CDR3 runs 15 residues. The V and J ends lost 4 bases and 7 bases, in that order; junction bases with no gene match: 14. Here the CDR3 reads CSVGELTGVFGEAFF. The CDR3 DNA reads TGCAGCGTTGGGGAGTTGACAGGGGTTTTTGGTGAAGCTTTCTTT.

This clonotype turned up a few times. The V and J genes are TRBV29-1 and TRBJ2-7, with 9 bases aligning to TRBD1. From germline, CDR1 is SQVTM and CDR2 ANQGSEA. The CDR3 loop spans 14 amino acids. With 6 bases clipped from V and 4 bases from J, the junction kept 10 bases outside the gene matches. The CDR3 nucleotides are TGCAGCGTCCGATACCGGGGGACAGGGTACGAGCAGTACTTC. Translation: CSVRYRGTGYEQYF.

The chain has TRBV5-1 and TRBJ1-2, with unresolved D. CDR1 SGHRS and CDR2 YFSETQ come from the germline V gene. The CDR3 spans 14 residues. V lost 0 bases and J 4 bases, leaving 10 bases between the germline ends. The CDR3 nucleotides are TGCGCCAGCAGCTTGGTTGCCAGGAGCTATGGCTACACCTTC. It specifies CASSLVARSYGYTF.

The rearrangement links TRBV28 to TRBJ1-1; 9 bases map to TRBD1. The junction had 6 bases not matched to a gene; V was cut back by 3 bases and J by 4 bases. The CDR3 is made up of 15 amino acids. From germline, CDR1 is MDHEN and CDR2 SYDVKM. The DNA for the CDR3 is TGTGCCAGCAGTTTCGGGACAGGGAGTATCACTGAAGCTTTCTTT. It is translated as CASSFGTGSITEAFF.

CDR3 amino acids: CASSPLDAGLHEQYV. In nucleotides, the CDR3 is TGCGCCAGCAGCCCCCTTGACGCCGGACTCCACGAGCAGTACGTC. This sequence joins TRBV5-1 and TRBJ2-7; maybe TRBD2 (5 bases). V was shortened by 4 bases and J by 5 bases, with 19 bases between the two germline ends. Germline CDR1 reads SGHRS; CDR2 reads YFSETQ. This CDR3 region has 15 residues.

This clonotype was seen a handful of times. V and J are TRBV3-1 and TRBJ2-1; TRBD2 matches 12 bases. This CDR3 region has 17 residues. V was pared by 5 bases and J by 4 bases, with 9 bases of the junction left unmatched. Germline CDR1 LGHDT, CDR2 YNNKEL (reference sequence). The CDR3 region is CASSVYETSGGYNEQFF. As DNA, the CDR3 is TGTGCCAGCAGCGTTTACGAGACTAGCGGGGGATACAATGAGCAGTTCTTC.

The chain combines TRBV5-1 with TRBJ2-1; 9 bases map to TRBD1. There are 15 residues in the CDR3. Looked up from germline, CDR1 is SGHRS and CDR2 is YFSETQ. V shed 0 bases and J 13 bases; nucleotides not matched to a gene: 11. This chain's CDR3 is CASSLGDSSTGGQFF. CDR3 nucleotides: TGCGCCAGCAGCTTGGGGGACAGTTCGACAGGGGGACAGTTCTTC.

CDR3 sequence (DNA): TGTGCCAGCAGCTTAATCCGTAGCAATCAGCCCCAGCATTTT. Its protein product is CASSLIRSNQPQHF. The chain recombines TRBV7-2 with TRBJ1-5; the D is unclear. This CDR3 contains 14 residues. Between the trimmed V and J ends, which lost 2 bases and 0 bases, there was a span of 5 bases. The germline V gene has CDR1 SGHTA and CDR2 FQGNSA.

The rearrangement links TRBV20-1 to TRBJ2-5, with D unclear. CDR1 and CDR2 from the germline V gene are DFQATT and SNEGSKA (reference sequence). The ends were cut back, 5 bases at V and 3 bases at J, with 16 bases in the middle. This CDR3 is 14 amino acids long. The CDR3 DNA is TGCAGTGCTCACAACCCTAGGGAAAAAGAGACCCAGTACTTC. It specifies CSAHNPREKETQYF.

This clonotype has only a few counts. The V and J genes are TRBV7-2 and TRBJ1-2; 9 positions agree with TRBD1. Looked up from germline, CDR1 is SGHTA and CDR2 is FQGNSA. The CDR3 runs 15 residues. V trimming: 4 bases; J trimming: 6 bases; junction bases outside the gene matches: 9. The CDR3 is CASSYKQGAVDGYTF. The CDR3 DNA reads TGTGCCAGCAGCTATAAACAGGGGGCGGTCGATGGCTACACCTTC.

V usage is TRBV7-8 and J usage is TRBJ2-3; D gene unclear. Germline CDR1 reads SGHVS; CDR2 reads FQNEAQ. V was shortened by 5 bases and J by 6 bases, with 18 bases between the two germline ends. The length of the CDR3 is 15 residues. The chain's CDR3 is CASSPPGPIGDTQYF. CDR3 nucleotides: TGTGCCAGCAGCCCTCCGGGCCCTATCGGTGATACGCAGTATTTT. Complete variable domain (other parts from reference TRBV7-8 and TRBJ2-3): GAGVSQSPRYKVAKRGQDVALRCDPISGHVSLFWYQQALGQGPEFLTYFQNEAQLDKSGLPSDRFFAERPEGSVSTLKIQRTQQEDSAVYLCASSPPGPIGDTQYFGPGTRLTVL.

The rearrangement links TRBV20-1 to TRBJ2-1, with a weak D call TRBD2 (5 bases). This CDR3 region has 15 residues. Germline V CDR1 and CDR2: DFQATT, SNEGSKA (reference sequence). V was shortened by 4 bases and J by 1 base, with 14 bases between the two germline ends. The CDR3, as DNA: TGCAGTGCTATGCCTGGACGGGGATCCTACAATGAGCAGTTCTTC. Its translation: CSAMPGRGSYNEQFF.

The rearrangement uses TRBV20-1 and TRBJ1-5, with D tentatively TRBD1 (5 bases). CDR1 DFQATT and CDR2 SNEGSKA come from the germline V gene (reference sequence). This CDR3 has 14 residues. V shed 4 bases and J shed 3 bases, with 13 bases lying between them. The CDR3, as DNA: TGCAGTGCTACGGGGCCGGTCCTCAATCAGCCCCAGCATTTT. This sequence encodes CSATGPVLNQPQHF.

The chain joins TRBV6-2 or TRBV6-3 to TRBJ2-1, with D hard to call. Trimming took 4 bases from V and 0 from J, leaving 13 bases between them. The CDR3 length is 16 residues. Germline V lookup: CDR1 MNHEY, CDR2 SVGEGT. The CDR3 coding sequence is TGTGCCAGCAGTTGGAAGAACTGCAGCTCCTACAATGAGCAGTTCTTC. This encodes CASSWKNCSSYNEQFF.

V is TRBV20-1 and J is TRBJ1-1, with D hard to call. The length of the CDR3 is 12 residues. Trimming took 5 bases from V and 1 from J, leaving 8 bases between them. CDR1 DFQATT and CDR2 SNEGSKA come from the germline V gene (reference sequence). The CDR3 DNA reads as TGCAGTGCTCCCCCAGGGAACACTGAAGCTTTCTTT. Its translation is CSAPPGNTEAFF.

This chain links TRBV4-3 with TRBJ2-1, with D uncertain. Per the germline V gene, CDR1 is LGHNA and CDR2 is YSLEER. Trimming stripped 4 bases from V and 2 bases from J, with 9 bases between. The CDR3 contains 14 residues. CDR3 sequence (DNA): TGCGCCAGCAGCCCCTCCCTAGCCTACAATGAGCAGTTCTTC. Protein product: CASSPSLAYNEQFF.

The gene calls are TRBV27 and TRBJ2-3, with no clear D. Germline loops: CDR1 MNHEY, CDR2 SMNVEV (reference sequence). Between the trimmed V and J ends, which lost 0 bases and 0 bases, there was a span of 4 bases. The CDR3 is made up of 14 amino acids. CDR3 sequence (DNA): TGTGCCAGCAGTTTATCGTACAGCACAGATACGCAGTATTTT. Encoded protein: CASSLSYSTDTQYF.

The table lists this clonotype with a few counts. The CDR3 sequence is CASSDRGRNTIYF. CDR3 bases: TGCGCCAGCAGTGACAGGGGGAGAAACACCATATATTTT. The chain joins TRBV4-1 to TRBJ1-3; 9 bases align to TRBD1. Trimming cost V 6 bases and J 5 bases; bases outside gene matches: 2. Germline V gene lookup returns CDR1 MGHRA and CDR2 YSYEKL. The CDR3 loop spans 13 amino acids.

The chain employs TRBV11-1 and TRBJ2-7, with 7 positions matching TRBD2. CDR3 size: 15 residues. The V gene end was trimmed by 0 bases and the J gene end by 0 bases; junction bases not matched to a gene: 2. Per the germline V gene, CDR1 is SGHAT and CDR2 is FQDESV (reference sequence). The CDR3 spells CASSLARGSSYEQYF. The CDR3 DNA reads as TGTGCCAGCAGCTTAGCGCGGGGGAGCTCCTACGAGCAGTACTTC. The whole variable domain, remainder taken from reference TRBV11-1 and TRBJ2-7, is EAEVAQSPRYKITEKSQAVAFWCDPISGHATLYWYRQILGQGPELLVQFQDESVVDDSQLPKDRFSAERLKGVDSTLKIQPAELGDSAMYLCASSLARGSSYEQYFGPGTRLTVT.